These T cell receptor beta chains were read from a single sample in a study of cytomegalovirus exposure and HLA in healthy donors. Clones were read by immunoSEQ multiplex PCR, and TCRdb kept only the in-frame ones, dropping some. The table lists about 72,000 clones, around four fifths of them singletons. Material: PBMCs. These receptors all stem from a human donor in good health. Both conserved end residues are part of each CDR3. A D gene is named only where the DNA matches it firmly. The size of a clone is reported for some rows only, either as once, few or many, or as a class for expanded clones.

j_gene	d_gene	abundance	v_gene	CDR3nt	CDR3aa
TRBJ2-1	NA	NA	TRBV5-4	TGTGCCAGCAGCCGGGAGGTGAGGGGGTCGGATGAGCAGTTCTTC	CASSREVRGSDEQFF
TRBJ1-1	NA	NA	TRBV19	TGTGCCAGTAGCCAAGGGACTCCGGCCACTGAAGCTTTCTTT	CASSQGTPATEAFF
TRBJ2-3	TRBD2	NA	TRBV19	TGTGCCAGTAGTATGCCTAGCGGGGGATCAGATACGCAGTATTTT	CASSMPSGGSDTQYF
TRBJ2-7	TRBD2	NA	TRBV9	TGTGCCAGCAGCACGGGCGGGGGTCCCTACGAGCAGTACTTC	CASSTGGGPYEQYF
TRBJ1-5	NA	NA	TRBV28	TGTGCCAGCAGTTTAAGGTCGGGGGACCATCAGCCCCAGCATTTT	CASSLRSGDHQPQHF
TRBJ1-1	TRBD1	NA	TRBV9	TGTGCCAGCAGCGCGGGACAGGGGGCGTCGCACACTGAAGCTTTCTTT	CASSAGQGASHTEAFF
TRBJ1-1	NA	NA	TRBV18	TGTGCCAGCTCCCAGGGTAGAGGTGTCTCAACTGAAGCTTTCTTT	CASSQGRGVSTEAFF
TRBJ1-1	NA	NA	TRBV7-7	TGTGCCAGCAGCCACAAACGGAACACTGAAGCTTTCTTT	CASSHKRNTEAFF
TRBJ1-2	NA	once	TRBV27	TGTGCCAGCAGTTTGAAGGGGTCGCTAACTTATGGCTACACCTTC	CASSLKGSLTYGYTF
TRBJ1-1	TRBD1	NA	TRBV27	TGTGCCAGCAGTTTATCGACGAGGGGGCATGGTGAAGCTTTCTTT	CASSLSTRGHGEAFF
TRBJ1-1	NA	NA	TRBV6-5	TGTGCCAGCAACTTTGGACAGAACACTGAAGCTTTCTTT	CASNFGQNTEAFF
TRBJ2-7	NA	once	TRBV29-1	TGCAGCGTTGAATCGCAGGACTACGAGCAGTACTTC	CSVESQDYEQYF
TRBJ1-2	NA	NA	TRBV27	TGTGCCAGCAGTTTGCAACTACCGTGGGGAGGTCGGGGCTACACCTTC	CASSLQLPWGGRGYTF
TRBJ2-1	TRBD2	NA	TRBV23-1	TGCGCCAGCAGTCGCCCGAGACTAGCGGGGGGGAACAATGAGCAGTTCTTC	CASSRPRLAGGNNEQFF
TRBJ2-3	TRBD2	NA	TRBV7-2	TGTGCCAGCAGCTTTGTTTTAGCGGGTTCAGATACGCAGTATTTT	CASSFVLAGSDTQYF
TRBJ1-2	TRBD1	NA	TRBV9	TGTGCCAGCAGCGTTGGGGACAGTCGAGCGCATGGCTACACCTTC	CASSVGDSRAHGYTF
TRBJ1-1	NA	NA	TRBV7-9	TGTGCCAGCAGCTTGGAATGGAGGACTGAAGCTTTCTTT	CASSLEWRTEAFF
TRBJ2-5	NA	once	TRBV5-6	TGTGCCAGCGCCACCTGGGGGGTTCAAGAGACCCAGTACTTC	CASATWGVQETQYF
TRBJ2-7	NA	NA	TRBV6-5	TGTGCCAGCAGTCCAGACACGACCTACGAGCAGTACTTC	CASSPDTTYEQYF
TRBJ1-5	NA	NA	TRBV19	TGTGCCAGTAGTATCGCCACGGGACAACGAAATCAGCCCCAGCATTTT	CASSIATGQRNQPQHF
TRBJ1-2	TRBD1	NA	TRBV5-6	TGTGCCAGCAGCTTCGGGACAGGGGGTGTTTCGGGTGGCTACACCTTC	CASSFGTGGVSGGYTF
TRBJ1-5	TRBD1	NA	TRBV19	TGTGCCAGTAGTGGAAGGGACAGCTGGGGTCAGCCCCAGCATTTT	CASSGRDSWGQPQHF
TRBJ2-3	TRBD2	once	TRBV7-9	TGTGCCAGCAGCTTAGTTCGAGCGGGGAACACAGATACGCAGTATTTT	CASSLVRAGNTDTQYF
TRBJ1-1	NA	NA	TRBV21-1	TGTGCCAGCAGCAAAAGGGGGGGACGGATGAACACTGAAGCTTTCTTT	CASSKRGGRMNTEAFF
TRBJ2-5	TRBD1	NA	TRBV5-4	TGTGCCAGCAGAAGGACAGGGTTCCAAGAGACCCAGTACTTC	CASRRTGFQETQYF
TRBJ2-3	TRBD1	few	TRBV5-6	TGTGCCAGCAGCTTGGCGACAGGGCTGAAGTCAGATACGCAGTATTTT	CASSLATGLKSDTQYF
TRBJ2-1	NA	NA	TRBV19	TGTGCCAGTAGTATATTTGCCCAGGCTTCCTCCTACAATGAGCAGTTCTTC	CASSIFAQASSYNEQFF
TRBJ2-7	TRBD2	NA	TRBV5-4	TGTGCCAGCAGCCCGTCCGGGGGGTTCCCCTACGAGCAGTACTTC	CASSPSGGFPYEQYF
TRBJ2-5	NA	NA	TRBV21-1	TGTGCCAGCAGCAAAGATGGGGCGGAAGAAGAGACCCAGTACTTC	CASSKDGAEEETQYF
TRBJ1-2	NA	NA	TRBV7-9	TGTGCCAGCAGCTTAGAGGGGAACTATGGCTACACCTTC	CASSLEGNYGYTF
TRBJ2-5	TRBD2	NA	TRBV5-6	TGTGCCAGCAGCTTTCGGACTAGGAGCCAGTACTTC	CASSFRTRSQYF
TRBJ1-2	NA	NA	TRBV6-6	TGTGCCAGCAGGGAGGACAGCAACTATGGCTACACCTTC	CASREDSNYGYTF
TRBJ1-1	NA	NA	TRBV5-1	TGCGCCAGCAGCTTGGACGGGTATAGGCGGAACACTGAAGCTTTCTTT	CASSLDGYRRNTEAFF
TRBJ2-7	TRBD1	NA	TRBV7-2	TGTGCCAGCAGTTCCCCGGGGACAGCAAAAGCCTACGAGCAGTACTTC	CASSSPGTAKAYEQYF
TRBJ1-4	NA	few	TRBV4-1	TGCGCCAGCAGCCAAGATACGGCAGGGGTTAATGAAAAACTGTTTTTT	CASSQDTAGVNEKLFF
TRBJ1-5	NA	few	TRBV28	TGTGCCAGCAGAGGTGGTAAAGGGGCAGCTCATAGCAATCAGCCCCAGCATTTT	CASRGGKGAAHSNQPQHF
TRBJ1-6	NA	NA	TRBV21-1	TGTGCCAGCAGCAAAGGGGATTGGACAGGTTTAAATTCACCCCTCCACTTT	CASSKGDWTGLNSPLHF
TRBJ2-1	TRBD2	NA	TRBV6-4	TGTGCCAGCAGTGACTCCGGCGGGGGGGCCTCCAATGAGCAGTTCTTC	CASSDSGGGASNEQFF
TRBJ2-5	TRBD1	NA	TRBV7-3	TGTGCCAGCAGCTTAACGAGGGGACAGGAGGGAGAGACCCAGTACTTC	CASSLTRGQEGETQYF
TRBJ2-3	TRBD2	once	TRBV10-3	TGTGCCATCGTACTAGCGGGGGAAATAGATACGCAGTATTTT	CAIVLAGEIDTQYF
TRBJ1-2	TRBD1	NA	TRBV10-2	TGCGCCAGCAGTCCTCAGACAGGGGGGAATGGCTACACCTTC	CASSPQTGGNGYTF
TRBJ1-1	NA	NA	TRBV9	TGTGCCAGCAGCGAGCCAGATGGAGTCACTGAAGCTTTCTTT	CASSEPDGVTEAFF
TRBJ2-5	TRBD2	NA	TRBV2	TGTGCCAGCAGTGAAGCTCCGAGCGGGGGGGCCCCAGAGACCCAGTACTTC	CASSEAPSGGAPETQYF
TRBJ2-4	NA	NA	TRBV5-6	TGTGCCAGCAGCTTGTATGTGGAGAGGAGGAACATTCAGTACTTC	CASSLYVERRNIQYF
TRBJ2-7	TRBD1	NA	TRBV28	TGTGGCAGCAGGGGGCAGCCGGCAACCTACGAGCAGTACTTC	CGSRGQPATYEQYF
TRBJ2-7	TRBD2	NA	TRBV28	TGTGCCAGCAGTTTGATCGCCGGGGGGGCAGGCGAGCAGTACTTC	CASSLIAGGAGEQYF
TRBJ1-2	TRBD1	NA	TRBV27	TGTGCCAGCCGACAGGGGTGGGGAAACTATGGCTACACCTTC	CASRQGWGNYGYTF
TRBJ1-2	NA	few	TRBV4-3	TGCGCCAGCAGCCAACAATTCTCAGCTAACTATGGCTACACCTTC	CASSQQFSANYGYTF
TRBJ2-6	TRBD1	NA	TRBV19	TGTGCCAGTACCCCAGGGGGCTCTGGGGCCAACGTCCTGACTTTC	CASTPGGSGANVLTF
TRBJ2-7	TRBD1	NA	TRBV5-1	TGCGCCAGCAGCCTTGGACAGGGGTCCTACGAGCAGTACTTC	CASSLGQGSYEQYF
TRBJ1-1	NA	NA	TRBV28	TGTGCCTCCTGGACAAGCAACACTGAAGCTTTCTTT	CASWTSNTEAFF
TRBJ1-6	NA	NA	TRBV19	TGTGCCAGTAGTATCTCTGGAGGGGATTCACCCCTCCACTTT	CASSISGGDSPLHF
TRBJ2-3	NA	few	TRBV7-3	TGTGCCAGCAGCCCAGCACAGGTCGCAGATACGCAGTATTTT	CASSPAQVADTQYF
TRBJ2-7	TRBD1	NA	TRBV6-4	TGTGCCAGCAGTGTCGACAGGGGCTACGAGCAGTACTTC	CASSVDRGYEQYF
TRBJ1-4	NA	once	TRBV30	TGTGCCTGGAGTGTACGGGGGGACGCAACGGCCTTTTTT	CAWSVRGDATAFF
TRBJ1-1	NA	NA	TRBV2	TGTGCCAGCAGAACAGGGAACACTGAAGCTTTCTTT	CASRTGNTEAFF